A single T cell receptor (beta chain) is shown here with its context. The data derive from a study of blood T cell repertoires in COVID-19. Across the whole study: PBMCs, B-cell-depleted T cells, or T cells provided the cDNA or gDNA that made up the material.

As originally analysed: Cell counts per sample came from amplifying reference gene primers. TCRdb's copy holds only in-frame clones and misses some; the assay was immunoSEQ multiplex PCR. The V and J calls and clone size come from that table; D and trimming were worked out from the DNA. Of about 480,000 clones listed, nearly 90% are singletons. Germline values: CDR1 SQVTM, CDR2 ANQGSEA. V was shortened by 5 bases and J by 5 bases, with 21 bases between the two germline ends. This CDR3 has 15 residues. Sample: peripheral blood. V gene TRBV29-1 combines with J gene TRBJ2-5, with TRBD2 as a possible D gene (6 bases). This TCR was sampled from a young man with COVID-19, enrolled during active disease. The DNA for the CDR3 is TGCAGCGTTTCGGACGCACGGGAGTACCGGGAGACCCAGTACTTC. This gives the protein CSVSDAREYRETQYF.